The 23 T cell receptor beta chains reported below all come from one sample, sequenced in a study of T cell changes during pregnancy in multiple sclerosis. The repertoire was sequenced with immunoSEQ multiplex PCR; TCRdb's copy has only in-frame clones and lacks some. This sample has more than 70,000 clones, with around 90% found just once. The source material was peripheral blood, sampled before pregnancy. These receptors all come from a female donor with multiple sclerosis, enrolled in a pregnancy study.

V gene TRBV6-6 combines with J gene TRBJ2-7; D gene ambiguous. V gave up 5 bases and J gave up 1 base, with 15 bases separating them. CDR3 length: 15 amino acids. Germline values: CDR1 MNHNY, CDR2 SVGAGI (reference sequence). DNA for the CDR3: TGTGCCAGCAGTCCAGACTCTGCTCGATCCTACGAGCAGTACTTC. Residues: CASSPDSARSYEQYF.

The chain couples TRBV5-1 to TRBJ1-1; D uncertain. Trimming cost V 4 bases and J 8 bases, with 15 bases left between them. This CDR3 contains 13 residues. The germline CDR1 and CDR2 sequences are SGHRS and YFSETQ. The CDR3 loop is CASSASGEIEAFF. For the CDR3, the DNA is TGCGCCAGCAGCGCGAGCGGCGAGATCGAAGCTTTCTTT.

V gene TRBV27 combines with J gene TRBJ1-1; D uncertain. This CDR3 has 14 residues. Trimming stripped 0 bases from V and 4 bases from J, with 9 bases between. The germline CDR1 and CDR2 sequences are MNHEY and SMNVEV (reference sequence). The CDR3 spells CASSLSIQVTEAFF. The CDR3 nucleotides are TGTGCCAGCAGTTTATCGATCCAGGTCACTGAAGCTTTCTTT.

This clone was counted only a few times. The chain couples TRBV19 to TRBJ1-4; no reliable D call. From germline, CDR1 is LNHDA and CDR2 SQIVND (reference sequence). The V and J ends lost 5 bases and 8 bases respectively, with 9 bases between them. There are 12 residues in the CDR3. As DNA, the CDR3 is TGTGCCAGTAGTTTGGCAGGAGAAAAACTGTTTTTT. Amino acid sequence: CASSLAGEKLFF.

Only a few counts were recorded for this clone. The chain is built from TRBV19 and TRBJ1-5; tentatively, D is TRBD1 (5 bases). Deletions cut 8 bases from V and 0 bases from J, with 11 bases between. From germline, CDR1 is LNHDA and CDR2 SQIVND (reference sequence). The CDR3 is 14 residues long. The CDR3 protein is CASGGENSNQPQHF. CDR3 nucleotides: TGTGCCAGTGGGGGGGAGAATAGCAATCAGCCCCAGCATTTT.

CDR3 sequence reads: CARRTGVLPEAFF. The CDR3 bases are TGTGCCAGACGGACAGGGGTCTTGCCTGAAGCTTTCTTT. The chain is built from TRBV2 and TRBJ1-1; 9 bases match TRBD1. The CDR3 consists of 13 residues. Trimming at V came to 9 bases and at J to 6 bases, leaving 8 bases not matched to a gene. Germline V gives CDR1 SNHLY, CDR2 FYNNEI.

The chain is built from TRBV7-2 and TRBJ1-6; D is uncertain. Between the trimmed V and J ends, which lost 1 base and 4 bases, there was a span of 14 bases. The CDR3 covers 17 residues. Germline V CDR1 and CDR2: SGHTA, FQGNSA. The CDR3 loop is CASSLGRGNFYNSPLHF. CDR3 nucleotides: TGTGCCAGCAGCTTAGGTCGGGGAAACTTTTATAATTCACCCCTCCACTTT.

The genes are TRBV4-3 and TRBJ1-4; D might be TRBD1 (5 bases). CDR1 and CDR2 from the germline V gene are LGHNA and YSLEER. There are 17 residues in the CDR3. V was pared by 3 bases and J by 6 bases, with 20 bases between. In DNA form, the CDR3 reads TGCGCCAGCAGCCAGTCGTGGGGGGTCGCCGATCATGAAAAACTGTTTTTT. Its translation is CASSQSWGVADHEKLFF.

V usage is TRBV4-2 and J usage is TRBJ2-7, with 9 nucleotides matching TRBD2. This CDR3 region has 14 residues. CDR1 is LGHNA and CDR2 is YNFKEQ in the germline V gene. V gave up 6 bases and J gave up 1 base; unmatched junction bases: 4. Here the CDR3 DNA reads TGTGCCAGCAGTCCACTAGCGGGTTCCTACGAGCAGTACTTC. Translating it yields CASSPLAGSYEQYF.

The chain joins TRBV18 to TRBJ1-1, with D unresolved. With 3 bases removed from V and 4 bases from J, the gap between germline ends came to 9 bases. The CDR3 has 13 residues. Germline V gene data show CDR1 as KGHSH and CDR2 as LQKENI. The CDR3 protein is CASSPERGTEAFF. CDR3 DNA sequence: TGTGCCAGCTCACCTGAACGGGGCACTGAAGCTTTCTTT.

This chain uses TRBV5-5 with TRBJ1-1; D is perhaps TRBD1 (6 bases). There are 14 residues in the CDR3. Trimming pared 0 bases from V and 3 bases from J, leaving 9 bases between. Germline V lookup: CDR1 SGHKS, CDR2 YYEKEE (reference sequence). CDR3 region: CASSLANRDTEAFF. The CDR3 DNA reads TGTGCCAGCAGCTTGGCCAACAGGGACACTGAAGCTTTCTTT.

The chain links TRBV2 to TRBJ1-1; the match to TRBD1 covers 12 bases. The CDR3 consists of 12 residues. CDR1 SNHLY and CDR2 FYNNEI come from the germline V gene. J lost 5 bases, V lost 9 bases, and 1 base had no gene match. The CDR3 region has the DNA TGTGCCAGGGGACAGGGGGCAACTGAAGCTTTCTTT. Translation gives CARGQGATEAFF.

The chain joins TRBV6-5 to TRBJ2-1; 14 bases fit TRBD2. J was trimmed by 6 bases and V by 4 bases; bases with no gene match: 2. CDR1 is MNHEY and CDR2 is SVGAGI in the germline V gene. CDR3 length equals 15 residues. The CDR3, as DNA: TGTGCCAGCAGTTGGGGACTAGCGGGAGCCAATGAGCAGTTCTTC. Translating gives CASSWGLAGANEQFF.

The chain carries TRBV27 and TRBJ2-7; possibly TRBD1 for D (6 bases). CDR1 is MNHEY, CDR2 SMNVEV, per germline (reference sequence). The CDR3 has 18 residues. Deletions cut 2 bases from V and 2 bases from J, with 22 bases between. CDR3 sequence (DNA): TGTGCCAGCAGTTTAGCGATTAAATCACAGGGTCTTCCCTACGAGCAGTACTTC. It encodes CASSLAIKSQGLPYEQYF.

The CDR3 reads CASSLDGGEQFF. Written as DNA, the CDR3 is TGTGCCAGCAGCTTAGACGGGGGGGAGCAGTTCTTC. The chain joins TRBV7-6 to TRBJ2-1; the match to TRBD2 covers 7 bases. Per germline, CDR1 SGHVS and CDR2 FNYEAQ. The CDR3 has 12 residues. V shed 1 base and J 10 bases; nucleotides not matched to a gene: 1.

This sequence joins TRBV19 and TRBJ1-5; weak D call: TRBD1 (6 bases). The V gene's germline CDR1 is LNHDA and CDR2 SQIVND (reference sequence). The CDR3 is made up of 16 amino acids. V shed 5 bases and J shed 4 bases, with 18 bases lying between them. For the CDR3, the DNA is TGTGCCAGTAGTCCGGGGGGCAGGGGTCTTAATCAGCCCCAGCATTTT. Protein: CASSPGGRGLNQPQHF.

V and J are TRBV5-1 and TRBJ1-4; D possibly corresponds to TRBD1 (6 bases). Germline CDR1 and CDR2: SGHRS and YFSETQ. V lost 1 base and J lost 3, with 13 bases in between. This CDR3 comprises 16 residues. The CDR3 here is CASSLLGAKANEKLFF. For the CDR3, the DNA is TGCGCCAGCAGCTTGTTGGGGGCTAAGGCTAATGAAAAACTGTTTTTT. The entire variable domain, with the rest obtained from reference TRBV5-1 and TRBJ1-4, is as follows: KAGVTQTPRYLIKTRGQQVTLSCSPISGHRSVSWYQQTPGQGLQFLFEYFSETQRNKGNFPGRFSGRQFSNSRSEMNVSTLELGDSALYLCASSLLGAKANEKLFFGSGTQLSVL.

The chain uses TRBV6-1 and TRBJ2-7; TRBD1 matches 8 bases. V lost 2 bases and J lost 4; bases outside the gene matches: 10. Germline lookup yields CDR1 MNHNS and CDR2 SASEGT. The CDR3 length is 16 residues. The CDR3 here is CASSERLVRGPYEQYF. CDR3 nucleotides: TGTGCCAGCAGTGAACGTCTGGTCAGGGGGCCTTACGAGCAGTACTTC.

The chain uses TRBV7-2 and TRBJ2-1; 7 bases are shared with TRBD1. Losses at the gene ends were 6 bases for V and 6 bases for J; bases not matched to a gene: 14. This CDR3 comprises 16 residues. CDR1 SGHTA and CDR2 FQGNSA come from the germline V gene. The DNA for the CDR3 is TGTGCCAGCAGACCTCTCCGACTTACAGGGGTCAATGAGCAGTTCTTC. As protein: CASRPLRLTGVNEQFF. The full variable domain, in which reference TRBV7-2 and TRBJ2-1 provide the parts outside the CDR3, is GAGVSQSPSNKVTEKGKDVELRCDPISGHTALYWYRQSLGQGLEFLIYFQGNSAPDKSGLPSDRFSAERTGGSVSTLTIQRTQQEDSAVYLCASRPLRLTGVNEQFFGPGTRLTVL.

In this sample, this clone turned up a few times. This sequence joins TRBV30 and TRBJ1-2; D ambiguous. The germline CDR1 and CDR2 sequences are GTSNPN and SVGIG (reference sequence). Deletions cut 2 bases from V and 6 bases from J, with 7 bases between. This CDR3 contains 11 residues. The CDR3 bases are TGTGCCTGGAGTCAATGGCATGGCTACACCTTC. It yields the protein CAWSQWHGYTF.

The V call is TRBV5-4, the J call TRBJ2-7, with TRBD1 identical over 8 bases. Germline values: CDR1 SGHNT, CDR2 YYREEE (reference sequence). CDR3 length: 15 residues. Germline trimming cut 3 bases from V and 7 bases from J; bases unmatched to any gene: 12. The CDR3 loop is CASSYQTGELGEQYF. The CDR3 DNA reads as TGTGCCAGCAGCTACCAGACAGGGGAGCTCGGGGAGCAGTACTTC.

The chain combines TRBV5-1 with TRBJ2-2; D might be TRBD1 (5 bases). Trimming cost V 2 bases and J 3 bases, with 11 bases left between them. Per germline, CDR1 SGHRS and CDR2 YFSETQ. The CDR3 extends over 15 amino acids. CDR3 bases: TGCGCCAGCAGCTTTGCCGGACAAGACACCGGGGAGCTGTTTTTT. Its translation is CASSFAGQDTGELFF.

The CDR3 nucleotides are TGTGCCAGCATCGGACAGCCGAATAACTATGGCTACACCTTC. It is translated as CASIGQPNNYGYTF. This chain links TRBV6-6 with TRBJ1-2, with D perhaps matching TRBD1 (6 bases). Germline V lookup: CDR1 MNHNY, CDR2 SVGAGI (reference sequence). The CDR3 has 14 amino acids. V was shortened by 7 bases and J by 1 base, with 13 bases between the two germline ends.